This T cell receptor (beta chain) was identified during a study of T cell responses to AZD1222 COVID-19 vaccine. Study-wide findings and caveats: Clonal diversity may have been underestimated in mostly white British donors. Seropositive AZD1222 recipients at baseline numbered only five or six. The study sampled repertoires only after the peak T cell response.

Some clones are missing from TCRdb's copy, which holds only in-frame ones; the method was immunoSEQ multiplex PCR. Among over 120,000 clones listed, roughly 92% were seen once. This CDR3 spans 14 amino acids. The V gene's germline CDR1 is KGHSH and CDR2 LQKENI. V lost 6 bases, J lost 2 bases, and 13 bases lay in between. On this clone: Its antigen is as yet unknown.

The source material was peripheral blood, sampled on day 0 of AZD1222 vaccination. This chain connects TRBV18 to TRBJ2-5, with D tentatively TRBD2 (5 bases). The origin of this receptor is an adult in good health. This chain's CDR3 is CASSRAGVQETQYF. CDR3 nucleotide sequence: TGTGCCAGCTCGAGGGCTGGAGTACAAGAGACCCAGTACTTC.